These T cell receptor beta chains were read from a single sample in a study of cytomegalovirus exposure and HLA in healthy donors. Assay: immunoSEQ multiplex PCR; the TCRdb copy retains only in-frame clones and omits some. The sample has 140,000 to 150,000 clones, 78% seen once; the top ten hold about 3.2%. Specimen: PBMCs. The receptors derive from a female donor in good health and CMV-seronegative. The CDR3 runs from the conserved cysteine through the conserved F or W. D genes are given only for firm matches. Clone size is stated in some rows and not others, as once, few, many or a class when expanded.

CDR3 DNA: TGCGCCAGCAGCTTGACTAGCGGGAGAGCCGGGGAGCTGTTTTTT; CDR3 protein: CASSLTSGRAGELFF; D gene: TRBD2; V gene: TRBV5-1; clone size: NA; J gene: TRBJ2-2
CDR3 DNA: TGTGCCAGCTCCCCATCTAGCGGATACAATGAGCAGTTCTTC; CDR3 protein: CASSPSSGYNEQFF; D gene: TRBD2; V gene: TRBV18; clone size: NA; J gene: TRBJ2-1
CDR3 DNA: TGTGCCACCACGGGACACCAAGTAAGGGCCGGGGCCAACGTCCTGACTTTC; CDR3 protein: CATTGHQVRAGANVLTF; D gene: NA; V gene: TRBV10-3; clone size: once; J gene: TRBJ2-6
CDR3 DNA: TGTGCCAGCTCACCTGGGGGCAGGGGCTATGGCTACACCTTC; CDR3 protein: CASSPGGRGYGYTF; D gene: NA; V gene: TRBV18; clone size: once; J gene: TRBJ1-2
CDR3 DNA: TGTGCCAGCAGTAACGGGAACACTGAAGCTTTCTTT; CDR3 protein: CASSNGNTEAFF; D gene: NA; V gene: TRBV6-6; clone size: NA; J gene: TRBJ1-1
CDR3 DNA: TGCGCCAGCAGCCCGAGGACTAGCCCGAACACCGGGGAGCTGTTTTTT; CDR3 protein: CASSPRTSPNTGELFF; D gene: TRBD2; V gene: TRBV4-3; clone size: NA; J gene: TRBJ2-2
CDR3 DNA: TGTGCCAGCAGCTTATACAGGGAAGGGACTGAAGCTTTCTTT; CDR3 protein: CASSLYREGTEAFF; D gene: NA; V gene: TRBV7-3; clone size: NA; J gene: TRBJ1-1
CDR3 DNA: TGTGCCAGCACCAAAGAGGGGACAGGGGGAAAAGCTTTCTTT; CDR3 protein: CASTKEGTGGKAFF; D gene: TRBD1; V gene: TRBV6-1; clone size: NA; J gene: TRBJ1-1
CDR3 DNA: TGTGCCAGCAGTTTGGCAGGGAGGAACACCATATATTTT; CDR3 protein: CASSLAGRNTIYF; D gene: NA; V gene: TRBV28; clone size: NA; J gene: TRBJ1-3
CDR3 DNA: TGTGCCAGCAGCGTAGGGGACAGCTCCTACGAGCAGTACTTC; CDR3 protein: CASSVGDSSYEQYF; D gene: TRBD1; V gene: TRBV9; clone size: NA; J gene: TRBJ2-7
CDR3 DNA: TGTGCCAGTAGTGCAGGGGGCCCTGATCAGCCCCAGCATTTT; CDR3 protein: CASSAGGPDQPQHF; D gene: TRBD1; V gene: TRBV19; clone size: NA; J gene: TRBJ1-5
CDR3 DNA: TGTGCCAGTAGTAGGGCAGGGCCGTATGGCTACACCTTC; CDR3 protein: CASSRAGPYGYTF; D gene: NA; V gene: TRBV19; clone size: NA; J gene: TRBJ1-2
CDR3 DNA: TGCGCCAGCAGCTTGGTCCCGGGTCCCTACGAGCAGTACTTC; CDR3 protein: CASSLVPGPYEQYF; D gene: NA; V gene: TRBV5-1; clone size: NA; J gene: TRBJ2-7
CDR3 DNA: TGTGCCAGCAGCTTGGCCGGGAACTATGGCTACACCTTC; CDR3 protein: CASSLAGNYGYTF; D gene: NA; V gene: TRBV5-4; clone size: NA; J gene: TRBJ1-2
CDR3 DNA: TGCGCCAGCAGCCACCTAAAAAGGACACCGGGCTATGGCTACACCTTC; CDR3 protein: CASSHLKRTPGYGYTF; D gene: NA; V gene: TRBV4-1; clone size: NA; J gene: TRBJ1-2
CDR3 DNA: TGCGCCAGCAGCCCGGGGTTAGCGGACGACCAATTCTTC; CDR3 protein: CASSPGLADDQFF; D gene: NA; V gene: TRBV4-1; clone size: NA; J gene: TRBJ2-1
CDR3 DNA: TGTGCCAGCAGATACGGAGCACGCCCCGAGATCTACGAGCAGTACTTC; CDR3 protein: CASRYGARPEIYEQYF; D gene: NA; V gene: TRBV27; clone size: NA; J gene: TRBJ2-7
CDR3 DNA: TGTGCCAGCAGTGGGGGGGAGTGGAGTCAAGAGACCCAGTACTTC; CDR3 protein: CASSGGEWSQETQYF; D gene: NA; V gene: TRBV6-1; clone size: NA; J gene: TRBJ2-5
CDR3 DNA: TGCGCCAGCAGCCGCGGGACTAGCGGGAGTTTCGGGCAAGAGACCCAGTACTTC; CDR3 protein: CASSRGTSGSFGQETQYF; D gene: TRBD2; V gene: TRBV5-1; clone size: few; J gene: TRBJ2-5
CDR3 DNA: TGTGCCAGCAGGACAGGGGACTCCTATAATTCACCCCTCCACTTT; CDR3 protein: CASRTGDSYNSPLHF; D gene: TRBD1; V gene: TRBV28; clone size: NA; J gene: TRBJ1-6
CDR3 DNA: TGTGCCAGCAGGGCGGGGGGTACGAATGAGCAGTTCTTC; CDR3 protein: CASRAGGTNEQFF; D gene: TRBD2; V gene: TRBV6-1; clone size: NA; J gene: TRBJ2-1
CDR3 DNA: TGTGCCAGCATGGGCAGTACACGGAACACTGAAGCTTTCTTT; CDR3 protein: CASMGSTRNTEAFF; D gene: NA; V gene: TRBV2; clone size: NA; J gene: TRBJ1-1
CDR3 DNA: TGTGCCAGTACCCCGGGACTCAGGCGGAATGAGCAGTTCTTC; CDR3 protein: CASTPGLRRNEQFF; D gene: NA; V gene: TRBV19; clone size: NA; J gene: TRBJ2-1
CDR3 DNA: TGCGCCAGCACTTCACTGGCAGGGGGATACGAGCAGTACTTC; CDR3 protein: CASTSLAGGYEQYF; D gene: TRBD1; V gene: TRBV5-1; clone size: once; J gene: TRBJ2-7
CDR3 DNA: TGTGCCAGCAGCTTAGCAGGGGGACAGCACAATCAGCCCCAGCATTTT; CDR3 protein: CASSLAGGQHNQPQHF; D gene: TRBD1; V gene: TRBV7-9; clone size: few; J gene: TRBJ1-5
CDR3 DNA: TGTGCCAGCAGCTTAGACAGATCCTACGAGCAGTACTTC; CDR3 protein: CASSLDRSYEQYF; D gene: NA; V gene: TRBV7-9; clone size: NA; J gene: TRBJ2-7
CDR3 DNA: TGTGCCAGTAGTATCGCGGGGGGAGATACGCAGTATTTT; CDR3 protein: CASSIAGGDTQYF; D gene: TRBD2; V gene: TRBV19; clone size: few; J gene: TRBJ2-3
CDR3 DNA: TGTGCCAGCAGTGAGACAGGGGAGGAAAAACTGTTTTTT; CDR3 protein: CASSETGEEKLFF; D gene: TRBD1; V gene: TRBV2; clone size: NA; J gene: TRBJ1-4
CDR3 DNA: TGTGCCAGCAGCACCAGAGGGAGGAGTGAAGCTTTCTTT; CDR3 protein: CASSTRGRSEAFF; D gene: NA; V gene: TRBV11-3; clone size: NA; J gene: TRBJ1-1
CDR3 DNA: TGTGCCAGCAGCTTAGTTGCGGGTATTGCGACTGAAGCTTTCTTT; CDR3 protein: CASSLVAGIATEAFF; D gene: NA; V gene: TRBV7-9; clone size: few; J gene: TRBJ1-1
CDR3 DNA: TGTGCCAGCAGCCAAGCAGGGGGGAACACCGGGGAGCTGTTTTTT; CDR3 protein: CASSQAGGNTGELFF; D gene: TRBD1; V gene: TRBV14; clone size: NA; J gene: TRBJ2-2
CDR3 DNA: TGTGCCAGCAGTTTAATTGGCAGAACCTATGGCTACACCTTC; CDR3 protein: CASSLIGRTYGYTF; D gene: NA; V gene: TRBV28; clone size: NA; J gene: TRBJ1-2
CDR3 DNA: TGTGCCAGCAGCTTAGGGGCAGTTGCTGAAGCTTTCTTT; CDR3 protein: CASSLGAVAEAFF; D gene: NA; V gene: TRBV7-8; clone size: NA; J gene: TRBJ1-1
CDR3 DNA: TGTGCCATTGCTGGGACTAGCGTTGAGCAGTTCTTC; CDR3 protein: CAIAGTSVEQFF; D gene: TRBD2; V gene: TRBV10-3; clone size: NA; J gene: TRBJ2-1
CDR3 DNA: TGTGCCATCAGAGAACTGACAGGGTCTGAAGCTTTCTTT; CDR3 protein: CAIRELTGSEAFF; D gene: TRBD1; V gene: TRBV10-3; clone size: NA; J gene: TRBJ1-1
CDR3 DNA: TGTGCCAGCTTCAGAGAGGCCGCCTATGGCTACCCCTTC; CDR3 protein: CASFREAAYGYPF; D gene: NA; V gene: TRBV5-4; clone size: NA; J gene: TRBJ1-2
CDR3 DNA: TGTGCCAGCAGTGGGGGAGTCTATGGCTACACCTTC; CDR3 protein: CASSGGVYGYTF; D gene: NA; V gene: TRBV6-1; clone size: once; J gene: TRBJ1-2
CDR3 DNA: TGTGCCATCAGTGACGGGACTCACGAGCAGTACTTC; CDR3 protein: CAISDGTHEQYF; D gene: NA; V gene: TRBV10-3; clone size: NA; J gene: TRBJ2-7
CDR3 DNA: TGTGCCAGCAGCTCTACAGGGGGTTCACCCCTCCACTTT; CDR3 protein: CASSSTGGSPLHF; D gene: TRBD1; V gene: TRBV5-6; clone size: NA; J gene: TRBJ1-6
CDR3 DNA: TGTGCCAGCAACCCTGGGGCATCCCCCTACGAGCAGTACTTC; CDR3 protein: CASNPGASPYEQYF; D gene: NA; V gene: TRBV2; clone size: once; J gene: TRBJ2-7
CDR3 DNA: TGTGCCACCAGGCCCACGGGAGGCGGCCTTAATTCACCCCTCCACTTT; CDR3 protein: CATRPTGGGLNSPLHF; D gene: NA; V gene: TRBV15; clone size: NA; J gene: TRBJ1-6
CDR3 DNA: TGTGCCAGCAGCCTGCTCTTGAAGCCTCAAGAGCAGTACTTC; CDR3 protein: CASSLLLKPQEQYF; D gene: NA; V gene: TRBV28; clone size: NA; J gene: TRBJ2-7
CDR3 DNA: TGTGCCAGTAGAGACAGGGGGCTAAGACCCCCCACTGAAGCTTTCTTT; CDR3 protein: CASRDRGLRPPTEAFF; D gene: TRBD1; V gene: TRBV19; clone size: NA; J gene: TRBJ1-1